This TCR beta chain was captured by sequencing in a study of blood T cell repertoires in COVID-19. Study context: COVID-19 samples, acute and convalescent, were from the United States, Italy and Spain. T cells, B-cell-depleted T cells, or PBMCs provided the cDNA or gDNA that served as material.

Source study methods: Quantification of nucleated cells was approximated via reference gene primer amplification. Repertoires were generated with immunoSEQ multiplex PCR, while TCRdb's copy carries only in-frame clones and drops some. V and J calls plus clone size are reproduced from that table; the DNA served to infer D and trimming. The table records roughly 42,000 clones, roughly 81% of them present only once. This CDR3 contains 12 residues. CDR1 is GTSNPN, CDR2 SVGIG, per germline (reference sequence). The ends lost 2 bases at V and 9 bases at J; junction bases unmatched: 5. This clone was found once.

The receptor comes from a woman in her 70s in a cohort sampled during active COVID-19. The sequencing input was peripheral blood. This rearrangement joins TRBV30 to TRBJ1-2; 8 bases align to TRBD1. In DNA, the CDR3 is TGTGCCTGGAGTCTACAGGGGGAGAGCTACACCTTC. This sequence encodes CAWSLQGESYTF.